These 21 T cell receptor beta chains share one sample of origin, sequenced in a study of blood T cell repertoires in COVID-19. The method was immunoSEQ multiplex PCR; TCRdb's version includes in-frame clones alone and lacks a portion of them. The sample shows just over 650,000 clones, 90% of them seen only once. Source material: peripheral blood. The receptor set was obtained from a woman between 18 and 29 years old with acute or convalescent COVID-19.

V gene TRBV7-2 combines with J gene TRBJ2-7, with D possibly being TRBD1 (6 bases). The germline V gene encodes CDR1 SGHTA and CDR2 FQGNSA. V was trimmed by 0 bases and J by 2 bases, leaving 14 bases between them. The CDR3 has 16 amino acids. The CDR3 DNA reads TGTGCCAGCAGCTTAGCCCCCCCACAGGGAACCTACGAGCAGTACTTC. The encoded protein is CASSLAPPQGTYEQYF.

The chain carries TRBV24-1 and TRBJ1-5; 8 nucleotides match TRBD1. J lost 5 bases, V lost 7 bases, and 9 bases had no gene match. The CDR3 is made up of 15 amino acids. Germline values: CDR1 KGHDR, CDR2 SFDVKD. CDR3 DNA: TGTGCCACCAGCAACCCCGAGGACAGGGATCAGCCCCAGCATTTT. Translation: CATSNPEDRDQPQHF.

The chain recombines TRBV6-5 with TRBJ1-1; weak D call: TRBD1 (5 bases). The germline CDR1 and CDR2 sequences are MNHEY and SVGAGI. Trimming removed 6 bases from V and 6 bases from J, with 20 bases in between. This CDR3 contains 15 residues. The CDR3 spells CASRLNRDLGPEAFF. As DNA, the CDR3 is TGTGCCAGCAGGTTAAACCGGGACTTGGGTCCTGAAGCTTTCTTT.

This clone occurred a few times. The chain combines TRBV29-1 with TRBJ2-1; TRBD2 might be the D (6 bases). Germline assignment: CDR1 SQVTM and CDR2 ANQGSEA. Trimming cost V 7 bases and J 0 bases, with 25 bases left between them. This CDR3 has 18 residues. The CDR3 protein is CSACAAPSAPRSYNEQFF. The CDR3 nucleotides are TGCAGCGCCTGTGCGGCTCCTAGCGCACCGCGCTCCTACAATGAGCAGTTCTTC.

The chain uses TRBV24-1 and TRBJ2-3; TRBD2 agrees at 12 bases. Per the germline V gene, CDR1 is KGHDR and CDR2 is SFDVKD. The CDR3 loop spans 17 amino acids. V gave up 4 bases and J gave up 4 bases; unmatched junction bases: 8. This CDR3 is CATSDPRLAGDSDTQYF. In DNA, the CDR3 is TGTGCCACCAGTGACCCCCGACTAGCGGGAGATTCAGATACGCAGTATTTT.

The rearrangement joins TRBV13 to TRBJ2-7, with 10 positions matching TRBD1. The V and J ends lost 5 bases and 4 bases, in that order; junction bases with no gene match: 8. CDR1 PRHDT and CDR2 FYEKMQ come from the germline V gene (reference sequence). There are 15 residues in the CDR3. The CDR3 sequence: CASSAIGQGEYEQYF. CDR3 DNA: TGTGCCAGCAGCGCAATCGGACAGGGGGAGTACGAGCAGTACTTC.

This sequence joins TRBV7-8 and TRBJ2-7; 8 bases agree with TRBD2. The CDR3 sequence is 16 residues long. V was pared by 8 bases and J by 5 bases, with 17 bases of the junction left unmatched. The germline V gene encodes CDR1 SGHVS and CDR2 FQNEAQ. CDR3 residues: CASLPWERGPIDEQYF. CDR3 nucleotide sequence: TGTGCCAGCCTGCCGTGGGAGCGGGGGCCCATTGACGAGCAGTACTTC.

The rearrangement links TRBV29-1 to TRBJ1-1; a weak D match, TRBD1 (6 bases). V was cut by 6 bases and J by 5 bases, with 10 bases left in between. From germline, CDR1 is SQVTM and CDR2 ANQGSEA. This CDR3 contains 11 residues. Here the CDR3 reads CSVKGGTEAFF. The CDR3 DNA sequence: TGCAGCGTGAAGGGGGGGACTGAAGCTTTCTTT.

This chain joins TRBV7-9 and TRBJ2-7, with a tentative D call TRBD1 (6 bases). The germline V gene encodes CDR1 SEHNR and CDR2 FQNEAQ (reference sequence). The CDR3 contains 13 residues. Trimming cost V 0 bases and J 6 bases, with 9 bases left between them. The CDR3: CASSLAGTPEQYF. The CDR3 region has the DNA TGTGCCAGCAGCTTAGCGGGGACACCCGAGCAGTACTTC.

As DNA, the CDR3 is TGTGCCAGCAGCTTGGGAGACGAGCAGTACTTC. The encoded protein is CASSLGDEQYF. This chain connects TRBV11-3 to TRBJ2-7; D possibly corresponds to TRBD2 (5 bases). Trimming shortened V by 3 bases and J by 5 bases, and 5 bases separated the two germline ends. Germline-derived CDR1 and CDR2 are SGHNT and YENEEA. CDR3 length: 11 amino acids.

The chain is built from TRBV5-4 and TRBJ2-1; TRBD1 agrees at 9 bases. This CDR3 is built from 14 residues. V shed 2 bases, J shed 6 bases, and the junction held 3 bases outside the gene matches. Germline lookup yields CDR1 SGHNT and CDR2 YYREEE (reference sequence). In nucleotides, the CDR3 is TGTGCCAGCAGCTTAACAGGGGGCTTCAATGAGCAGTTCTTC. Its protein is CASSLTGGFNEQFF.

The chain couples TRBV19 to TRBJ2-1; 12 bases are shared with TRBD2. Germline loops: CDR1 LNHDA, CDR2 SQIVND (reference sequence). This CDR3 region has 16 residues. The J segment lost 5 bases and the V segment lost 5 bases, leaving 7 bases of the junction unmatched. CDR3 bases: TGTGCCAGTAGTTCCCTGACTAGCGGGGGACACAATGAGCAGTTCTTC. This gives the protein CASSSLTSGGHNEQFF.

The chain employs TRBV5-1 and TRBJ2-1, with D perhaps matching TRBD1 (6 bases). Germline CDR1 SGHRS, CDR2 YFSETQ. With 0 bases removed from V and 9 bases from J, the gap between germline ends came to 10 bases. CDR3 length equals 13 residues. CDR3 sequence (DNA): TGCGCCAGCAGCTTGGGGACAGTAAGTGAGCAGTTCTTC. It specifies CASSLGTVSEQFF. The full variable domain, rest sourced from reference TRBV5-1 and TRBJ2-1, is KAGVTQTPRYLIKTRGQQVTLSCSPISGHRSVSWYQQTPGQGLQFLFEYFSETQRNKGNFPGRFSGRQFSNSRSEMNVSTLELGDSALYLCASSLGTVSEQFFGPGTRLTVL.

This chain uses TRBV28 with TRBJ2-5; TRBD1 might be the D (6 bases). The germline V gene has CDR1 MDHEN and CDR2 SYDVKM. The CDR3 is made up of 15 amino acids. Trimming removed 4 bases at V and 3 bases at J, with 15 bases between. The CDR3: CASSSPGTREETQYF. The DNA of the CDR3 is TGTGCCAGCAGTTCGCCCGGGACAAGAGAAGAGACCCAGTACTTC. The variable domain in full, completed from reference TRBV28 and TRBJ2-5, reads DVKVTQSSRYLVKRTGEKVFLECVQDMDHENMFWYRQDPGLGLRLIYFSYDVKMKEKGDIPEGYSVSREKKERFSLILESASTNQTSMYLCASSSPGTREETQYFGPGTRLLVL.

This clone was seen a single time. V gene TRBV4-1 combines with J gene TRBJ2-5; D is unclear. From germline, CDR1 is MGHRA and CDR2 YSYEKL. The CDR3 runs 14 residues. With 2 bases removed from V and 1 base from J, the gap between germline ends came to 8 bases. Here the CDR3 DNA reads TGCGCCAGCAGCCAACAGGCCATCCAAGAGACCCAGTACTTC. Its protein product is CASSQQAIQETQYF.

This clone has just one count. This chain connects TRBV20-1 to TRBJ1-2, with TRBD1 matching over 12 bases. The V and J ends lost 3 bases and 4 bases, in that order; junction bases with no gene match: 12. Germline loops: CDR1 DFQATT, CDR2 SNEGSKA (reference sequence). This CDR3 has 17 residues. The CDR3 protein is CSASFRDRGRSTYGYTF. CDR3 DNA sequence: TGCAGTGCTAGTTTCCGGGACAGGGGGCGATCCACCTATGGCTACACCTTC.

This chain links TRBV6-5 with TRBJ2-2; D perhaps matches TRBD1 (6 bases). Germline V lookup: CDR1 MNHEY, CDR2 SVGAGI. V shed 2 bases and J shed 7 bases, with 11 bases lying between them. The CDR3 loop spans 14 amino acids. For the CDR3, the DNA is TGTGCCAGCAGTTACCAGGGGTCGATCGGGGAGCTGTTTTTT. Translated: CASSYQGSIGELFF.

The gene calls are TRBV19 and TRBJ2-1; TRBD2 aligns across 8 bases. Unmatched junction bases numbered 0, after V lost 6 bases and J lost 2 bases. Germline lookup yields CDR1 LNHDA and CDR2 SQIVND (reference sequence). CDR3 length equals 13 residues. The CDR3 here is CASSGGAYNEQFF. The CDR3 DNA sequence: TGTGCCAGTAGCGGGGGGGCCTACAATGAGCAGTTCTTC. The complete variable domain, with remaining parts taken from reference TRBV19 and TRBJ2-1, reads DGGITQSPKYLFRKEGQNVTLSCEQNLNHDAMYWYRQDPGQGLRLIYYSQIVNDFQKGDIAEGYSVSREKKESFPLTVTSAQKNPTAFYLCASSGGAYNEQFFGPGTRLTVL.

V is TRBV6-5 and J is TRBJ1-1, with D tentatively TRBD1 (6 bases). This CDR3 region has 12 residues. Germline assignment: CDR1 MNHEY and CDR2 SVGAGI. Between the trimmed V and J ends, which lost 8 bases and 5 bases, there was a span of 12 bases. This CDR3 reads CASGRGLTEAFF. The CDR3 region has the DNA TGTGCCAGCGGTAGGGGGTTGACTGAAGCTTTCTTT.

The chain uses TRBV5-1 and TRBJ1-1, with 9 bases identical to TRBD1. The CDR3 is 15 residues long. CDR1 is SGHRS and CDR2 is YFSETQ in the germline V gene. Unmatched junction bases numbered 11, after V lost 6 bases and J lost 5 bases. Here the CDR3 reads CASNRLQGAETEAFF. For the CDR3, the DNA is TGCGCCAGCAACCGATTACAGGGGGCTGAAACTGAAGCTTTCTTT.

This clone showed up just a few times. J is TRBJ1-2 and V is TRBV6-5; no reliable D call. V lost 2 bases and J 5 bases, leaving 18 bases between the germline ends. The CDR3 has 16 residues. Per the germline V gene, CDR1 is MNHEY and CDR2 is SVGAGI. The CDR3 sequence is CASSYVARGFGYGYTF. CDR3 DNA: TGTGCCAGCAGTTACGTCGCACGAGGGTTCGGTTATGGCTACACCTTC.